The entry below gives a single T cell receptor beta chain sequence along with its context. The specificity of this receptor is unknown. No much larger clone exists at a distance of one base, and base qualities are not known. This sample was included in a study of blood T cell repertoires in COVID-19 (dated by TCRdb to 2018 to 2020). For context, the study as a whole: Collaborator samples came from the United States, Italy and Spain and covered acute and convalescent phases of COVID-19. The prospective study material was composed of cDNA or gDNA derived from T cells, B-cell-depleted T cells, or PBMCs. Deeply sampled blood TCRbeta repertoires from subjects exposed to, actively infected with, or recovered from COVID-19 were included in the dataset. The repertoires were released in a freely available public database meant as a resource for research on the immune response to SARS-CoV-2. The samples were drawn from two sources: the first 160 participants of the ongoing ImmuneRACE study, and approximately 1,300 subjects contributed by 6 global collaborators. A de-identified subject ID, COVID-19 status, age in years and sex were almost always included in the sample metadata. Where HLA class I and class II types were available, the types were taken from metadata supplied by the sample provider, not from assay-based typing.

The CDR3 holds 14 amino acids from the cysteine to the phenylalanine. Kept here is only the CDR3 DNA, which spans 42 bases and is read in frame from base 1. The germline V gene gives CDR1 as SGHRS and CDR2 as YFSETQ. Trimming takes 4 bases off V and 8 bases off J; junction bases not matched to a gene: 9. TCRbeta CDR3 regions were amplified from genomic DNA by means of the immunoSEQ Assay, a bias-controlled multiplex PCR. The authors' pipeline ran thus. Nucleated cell counts per sample were estimated from amplification of reference gene primers within the assay. To quantify the absolute abundance of each unique TCRbeta CDR3 rearrangement, sequence reads were collapsed and filtered. For each sample, productive Simpson clonality was calculated as the square root of Simpson's diversity index over productive rearrangements. TCRdb took over this immuneACCESS table, retaining in-frame rearrangements with V and J assigned. Such tables are incomplete; in checked studies, under half of the missing clones stem from an unresolved V gene, and the remainder is unexplained. V, J and clone size are taken as reported in that table, and D and trimming were inferred from the DNA itself. This sample is represented by about 200,000 clones; around nine tenths of them were singletons. The leading ten clones occupy roughly 3% of the sample.

The collaborating institutions used their own protocols to collect whole blood in K2EDTA tubes. For TCRbeta analysis, collaborators shipped samples in one of three forms: frozen whole blood, isolated PBMCs, or DNA extracted from either of those sample types. Beyond this particular receptor, the publication reports: Clinical and demographic metadata were provided uncurated, with the amount varying by source and participant.

The sequence links TRBV5-1 to TRBJ1-2, with TRBD1 matching 9 junction bases. The origin of this receptor is a man in his fifties or sixties with acute or convalescent COVID-19. The sequencing sample was made of peripheral blood. The CDR3 region has the sequence CASSPGQGPEGYTF. The DNA reads TGCGCCAGCAGCCCTGGACAGGGGCCGGAAGGCTACACCTTC.